The 26 T cell receptor beta chains reported below all come from one sample, sequenced in a study of blood T cell repertoires in COVID-19. Clones were read by immunoSEQ multiplex PCR, and TCRdb kept only the in-frame ones, dropping some. The profile shows over 200,000 clones, over 75% of them singletons. The sample comprised peripheral blood. These receptors were collected from a man aged 35 to 55 with active or convalescent COVID-19.

This rearrangement joins TRBV7-2 to TRBJ1-2; 7 bases line up with TRBD1. This CDR3 is 14 amino acids long. J lost 3 bases, V lost 6 bases, and 7 bases had no gene match. Germline CDR1 SGHTA, CDR2 FQGNSA. Written as DNA, the CDR3 is TGTGCCAGCAGACCCACAGGGGTGGACTATGGCTACACCTTC. It specifies CASRPTGVDYGYTF.

Here the CDR3 DNA reads TGCGCCAGCAGCTTGCGACAGACTAACACTGAAGCTTTCTTT. Its translation is CASSLRQTNTEAFF. The rearrangement uses TRBV5-1 and TRBJ1-1; D may be TRBD1 (5 bases). Per germline, CDR1 SGHRS and CDR2 YFSETQ. CDR3 length: 14 amino acids. Trimming left V 1 base short and J 2 bases short, with 9 bases between.

V is TRBV19 and J is TRBJ1-2; no reliable D call. Trimming left V 4 bases short and J 7 bases short, with 13 bases between. This CDR3 has 13 residues. Germline CDR1 and CDR2: LNHDA and SQIVND (reference sequence). The DNA for the CDR3 is TGTGCCAGTAGTACGGACGGAGAGGGTGGCTACACCTTC. This gives the protein CASSTDGEGGYTF.

This clone was counted a single time. The chain uses TRBV10-3 and TRBJ2-1; D possibly corresponds to TRBD2 (5 bases). The V gene's germline CDR1 is ENHRY and CDR2 SYGVKD. The CDR3 spans 14 residues. V lost 4 bases and J lost 4, with 11 bases in between. CDR3 coding DNA: TGTGCCATCAGTGGAGCTACTAGTTACAATGAGCAGTTCTTC. Its translation: CAISGATSYNEQFF.

The table lists this clone with a few counts. The chain combines TRBV28 with TRBJ1-6, with D possibly being TRBD1 (6 bases). This CDR3 is built from 15 residues. The V and J ends lost 2 bases and 5 bases respectively, with 10 bases between them. The germline CDR1 and CDR2 sequences are MDHEN and SYDVKM. Here the CDR3 DNA reads TGTGCCAGCAGTTTAGAACAGGGAGATAATTCACCCCTCCACTTT. It encodes CASSLEQGDNSPLHF.

The chain couples TRBV28 to TRBJ1-2, with D uncertain. The germline CDR1 and CDR2 sequences are MDHEN and SYDVKM. Trimming cost V 2 bases and J 2 bases, with 3 bases left between them. The CDR3 covers 12 residues. The CDR3 coding sequence is TGTGCCAGCAGTTTACCAAACTATGGCTACACCTTC. It specifies CASSLPNYGYTF.

This sequence joins TRBV28 and TRBJ1-5; 11 positions agree with TRBD1. The V gene end was trimmed by 4 bases and the J gene end by 1 base; junction bases not matched to a gene: 3. The CDR3 sequence is 16 residues long. Germline lookup yields CDR1 MDHEN and CDR2 SYDVKM. The DNA of the CDR3 is TGTGCCAGCAGTTACGGACAGGGGGCGAGCAATCAGCCCCAGCATTTT. Its protein product is CASSYGQGASNQPQHF.

This chain connects TRBV6-5 to TRBJ2-5, with D tentatively TRBD1 (5 bases). Per the germline V gene, CDR1 is MNHEY and CDR2 is SVGAGI. Trimming removed 6 bases at V and 4 bases at J, with 9 bases between. The CDR3 runs to 12 residues. The CDR3 DNA reads TGTGCCAGCAGGTCACAGGTAGAGACCCAGTACTTC. Translated: CASRSQVETQYF.

This sequence joins TRBV7-3 and TRBJ2-3; 7 bases agree with TRBD1. Looked up from germline, CDR1 is SGHTA and CDR2 is FQGTGA. Trimming cost V 1 base and J 6 bases; bases outside gene matches: 4. The CDR3 loop spans 14 amino acids. The CDR3 is CASSLSQGDDTQYF. CDR3 nucleotides: TGTGCCAGCAGCTTAAGCCAGGGGGACGATACGCAGTATTTT.

This rearrangement joins TRBV27 to TRBJ2-7, with D maybe TRBD2 (5 bases). Per the germline V gene, CDR1 is MNHEY and CDR2 is SMNVEV (reference sequence). The CDR3 totals 13 residues. Trimming shortened V by 8 bases and J by 3 bases, and 14 bases separated the two germline ends. The CDR3 DNA is TGTGCCAGCGGGGTCGGCGGGTACTACGAGCAGTACTTC. Protein: CASGVGGYYEQYF.

The gene calls are TRBV7-9 and TRBJ2-1; maybe TRBD1 (6 bases). The CDR3 spans 15 residues. The germline V gene encodes CDR1 SEHNR and CDR2 FQNEAQ (reference sequence). Deletions cut 4 bases from V and 2 bases from J, with 12 bases between. CDR3 loop: CASSSIHRAYNEQFF. CDR3 DNA: TGTGCCAGCAGCTCTATTCACAGGGCCTACAATGAGCAGTTCTTC.

The chain has TRBV6-5 and TRBJ1-6; D gene uncertain. This CDR3 contains 13 residues. From germline, CDR1 is MNHEY and CDR2 SVGAGI. The V and J ends lost 7 bases and 9 bases respectively, with 13 bases between them. CDR3 in DNA: TGTGCCAGCATCCCTGACGGGTTTTCACCCCTCCACTTT. It yields the protein CASIPDGFSPLHF.

This clone appeared once. V usage is TRBV19 and J usage is TRBJ2-7, with 13 bases aligning to TRBD2. Per germline, CDR1 LNHDA and CDR2 SQIVND (reference sequence). The CDR3 is 17 amino acids. The junction had 7 bases not matched to a gene; V was cut back by 3 bases and J by 2 bases. This chain's CDR3 is CASSMGLAGFVTYEQYF. As DNA, the CDR3 is TGTGCCAGTAGTATGGGACTAGCGGGGTTCGTGACCTACGAGCAGTACTTC.

The chain employs TRBV5-8 and TRBJ2-6; D is perhaps TRBD1 (5 bases). Germline V gene lookup returns CDR1 SGHTS and CDR2 YDEGEE. CDR3 length: 16 residues. Deletions cut 0 bases from V and 0 bases from J, with 7 bases between. The CDR3: CASSLAGISGANVLTF. In DNA, the CDR3 is TGTGCCAGCAGCTTGGCAGGGATCTCTGGGGCCAACGTCCTGACTTTC.

V gene TRBV7-8 combines with J gene TRBJ1-6, with D perhaps TRBD1 (5 bases). The CDR3 runs 15 residues. Trimming pared 4 bases from V and 5 bases from J, leaving 12 bases between. CDR1 and CDR2 (germline): SGHVS, FQNEAQ. The CDR3 region has the DNA TGTGCCAGCAGCTCGATGGACATAAATAATTCACCCCTCCACTTT. Its protein product is CASSSMDINNSPLHF.

V usage is TRBV5-1 and J usage is TRBJ2-1; 8 positions agree with TRBD2. CDR3 length equals 19 residues. Germline lookup yields CDR1 SGHRS and CDR2 YFSETQ. Losses at the gene ends were 4 bases for V and 7 bases for J; bases not matched to a gene: 22. The CDR3 protein is CASSRTVRGGGLGWNEQFF. In DNA form, the CDR3 reads TGCGCCAGCAGCCGTACAGTTCGGGGGGGCGGCTTGGGTTGGAATGAGCAGTTCTTC.

In its sample, this clone was seen a few times. The genes are TRBV5-1 and TRBJ1-1; D unresolved. Germline-derived CDR1 and CDR2 are SGHRS and YFSETQ. This CDR3 has 12 amino acids. V lost 4 bases, J lost 7 bases, and 11 bases lay in between. CDR3 loop: CASSRSYDEAFF. Here the CDR3 DNA reads TGCGCCAGCAGCCGGTCGTATGATGAAGCTTTCTTT.

The chain is built from TRBV2 and TRBJ1-1; 8 bases agree with TRBD1. This CDR3 has 12 residues. The V and J ends lost 7 bases and 8 bases, in that order; junction bases with no gene match: 6. The germline V gene encodes CDR1 SNHLY and CDR2 FYNNEI. The CDR3 here is CASTVTGGEAFF. As DNA, the CDR3 is TGTGCCAGCACGGTAACAGGGGGAGAAGCTTTCTTT.

This chain uses TRBV28 with TRBJ1-3, with TRBD1 identical over 8 bases. The length of the CDR3 is 14 residues. In germline, CDR1 is MDHEN, CDR2 SYDVKM. Trimming cost V 8 bases and J 1 base; bases outside gene matches: 4. The CDR3 region is CASSTGGSGNTIYF. In DNA, the CDR3 is TGTGCCAGCTCAACAGGGGGATCTGGAAACACCATATATTTT. Using reference TRBV28 and TRBJ1-3 for the parts outside the CDR3, the full variable domain is DVKVTQSSRYLVKRTGEKVFLECVQDMDHENMFWYRQDPGLGLRLIYFSYDVKMKEKGDIPEGYSVSREKKERFSLILESASTNQTSMYLCASSTGGSGNTIYFGEGSWLTVV.

The chain joins TRBV12-3 or TRBV12-4 to TRBJ1-1, with D possibly being TRBD1 (6 bases). Trimming took off 2 bases at V and 11 bases at J, with 9 bases between the two ends. CDR3 length: 11 residues. In DNA, the CDR3 is TGTGCCAGCAGTTTACTGGGGGCGGCTTTCTTT. Encoded protein: CASSLLGAAFF.

The chain joins TRBV28 to TRBJ2-2; a weak D match, TRBD2 (6 bases). The V and J ends lost 5 bases and 1 base respectively, with 14 bases between them. Germline V CDR1 and CDR2: MDHEN, SYDVKM. This CDR3 comprises 16 residues. CDR3 protein: CASSRREEGNTGELFF. CDR3 sequence (DNA): TGTGCCAGCAGTCGGAGAGAGGAGGGGAACACCGGGGAGCTGTTTTTT.

The CDR3 DNA is TGTGCCAGCAGTGAATCTCATGCTAGCGGGGGGGCTTTCTACGAGCAGTACTTC. It specifies CASSESHASGGAFYEQYF. V usage is TRBV25-1 and J usage is TRBJ2-7, with 12 bases lining up with TRBD2. The V gene end was trimmed by 1 base and the J gene end by 3 bases; junction bases not matched to a gene: 10. CDR1 is MGHDK, CDR2 SYGVNS, per germline. The CDR3 extends over 18 amino acids.

The rearrangement joins TRBV18 to TRBJ1-3; no reliable D call. Germline CDR1 and CDR2: KGHSH and LQKENI. Trimming removed 6 bases from V and 4 bases from J, with 16 bases in between. This CDR3 is 15 amino acids long. CDR3 loop: CASSATGFFGNTIYF. The CDR3 DNA reads as TGTGCCAGCTCGGCGACGGGGTTCTTCGGAAACACCATATATTTT.

The V gene is TRBV28, the J gene TRBJ2-5, with TRBD2 as a possible D gene (5 bases). Looked up from germline, CDR1 is MDHEN and CDR2 is SYDVKM. V shed 5 bases and J shed 3 bases, with 16 bases lying between them. The CDR3 spans 15 residues. The CDR3 nucleotides read TGTGCCAGCAGTCCCCTACTTAAGGGAGAAGAGACCCAGTACTTC. Residues: CASSPLLKGEETQYF.

V gene TRBV11-1 combines with J gene TRBJ1-6, with D uncertain. V lost 5 bases and J 11 bases, leaving 13 bases between the germline ends. From germline, CDR1 is SGHAT and CDR2 FQDESV (reference sequence). There are 13 residues in the CDR3. The CDR3 sequence is CASSPKRAAPLHF. CDR3 bases: TGTGCCAGCAGCCCGAAGAGGGCGGCACCCCTCCACTTT.

V is TRBV19 and J is TRBJ1-3; D gene uncertain. This CDR3 has 14 residues. Trimming removed 7 bases from V and 0 bases from J, with 10 bases in between. Germline CDR1 reads LNHDA; CDR2 reads SQIVND (reference sequence). The CDR3 is CASTLRVSGNTIYF. CDR3 DNA sequence: TGTGCCAGTACTCTCCGGGTCTCTGGAAACACCATATATTTT.